This T cell receptor beta chain comes out of a study of radiotherapy plus CTLA-4 blockade in lung cancer. Profiled with immunoSEQ multiplex PCR; TCRdb holds only in-frame clones, not every one. Of tens of thousands of clones detected, almost 85% appear once; the ten largest clones hold roughly 4.9%. This sequence was found in a human donor with non-small cell lung cancer whose response to radiotherapy plus ipilimumab could not be evaluated. The sequencing used peripheral blood, collected from a patient treated with radiotherapy plus ipilimumab.

CDR3 sequence reads: CASSHGTGGTDTQYF. The CDR3, as DNA: TGTGCCAGCAGTCACGGGACAGGGGGCACAGATACGCAGTATTTT. This chain joins TRBV25-1 and TRBJ2-3, with TRBD1 matching 10 bases. The CDR3 loop spans 15 amino acids. V trimming: 5 bases; J trimming: 1 base; junction bases outside the gene matches: 3. The germline CDR1 and CDR2 sequences are MGHDK and SYGVNS. The entire variable domain, with the rest obtained from reference TRBV25-1 and TRBJ2-3, is as follows: EADIYQTPRYLVIGTGKKITLECSQTMGHDKMYWYQQDPGMELHLIHYSYGVNSTEKGDLSSESTVSRIRTEHFPLTLESARPSHTSQYLCASSHGTGGTDTQYFGPGTRLTVL.